In its sample, the clone carrying this TCR beta chain was seen a few times. Its antigen is undetermined. The isolated RNA, all of it, was reverse transcribed, so expressed TCRB transcripts were what got sequenced. This table comes from immunoSEQ multiplex PCR, and its TCRdb copy is limited to in-frame clones, with some not included. The table has 350,000 to 450,000 clones, over 12% seen once. The data stem from a study of beta chain features in type 1 diabetes. The germline V gene encodes CDR1 SGHRS and CDR2 YFSETQ. V was pared by 0 bases and J by 0 bases, with 9 bases between. This CDR3 spans 15 amino acids. Each of the sorted populations had a purity greater than 95%. Whole-study findings and limits: Researchers caution that PCR might favor shorter templates, equally among patients and controls. Insertions were fewer and deletions more numerous at VDJ junctions in type 1 diabetes patients.

The sequence was obtained from a woman aged 18 to 35 in good health. The sequenced sample was naive CD4+ T cells from blood. J is TRBJ1-2 and V is TRBV5-1; D call uncertain. CDR3 nucleotide sequence: TGCGCCAGCAGCTTGGAGCTTCTTACTAACTATGGCTACACCTTC. Translated: CASSLELLTNYGYTF.